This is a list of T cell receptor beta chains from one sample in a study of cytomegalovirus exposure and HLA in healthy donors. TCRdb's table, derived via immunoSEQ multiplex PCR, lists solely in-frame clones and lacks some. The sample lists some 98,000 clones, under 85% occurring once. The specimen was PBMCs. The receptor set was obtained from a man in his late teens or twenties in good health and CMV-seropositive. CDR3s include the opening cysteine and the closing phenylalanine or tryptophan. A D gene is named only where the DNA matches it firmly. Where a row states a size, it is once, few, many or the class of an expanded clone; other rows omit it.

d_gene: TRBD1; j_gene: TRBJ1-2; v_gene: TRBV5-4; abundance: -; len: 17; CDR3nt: TGTGCCAGCAGCTTTCTCGGCAGGGGGGTCAGGAAGTATGGCTACACCTTC; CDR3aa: CASSFLGRGVRKYGYTF
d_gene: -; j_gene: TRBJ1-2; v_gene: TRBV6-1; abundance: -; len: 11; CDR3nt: TGTGCCAGCAGTCCAAACTATGGCTACACCTTC; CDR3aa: CASSPNYGYTF
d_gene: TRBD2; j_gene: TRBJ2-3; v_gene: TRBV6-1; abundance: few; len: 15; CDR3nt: TGTGCCAGCAGACGGACTAGCGGGGGGGGAGATACGCAGTATTTT; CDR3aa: CASRRTSGGGDTQYF
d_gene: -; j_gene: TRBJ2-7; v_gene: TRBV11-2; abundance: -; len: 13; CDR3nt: TGTGCCAGCAGCTTAGACAGCAGGGTCGAGCAGTACTTC; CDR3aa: CASSLDSRVEQYF
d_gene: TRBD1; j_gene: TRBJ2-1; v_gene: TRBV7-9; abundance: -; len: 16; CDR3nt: TGTGCCAGCAGCTTTCTTCCCGGACAGGGGAGGAATGAGCAGTTCTTC; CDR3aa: CASSFLPGQGRNEQFF
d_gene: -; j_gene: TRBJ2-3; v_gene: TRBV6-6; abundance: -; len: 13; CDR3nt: TGTGCCAGCAGTATGACCGACTGGGATACGCAGTATTTT; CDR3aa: CASSMTDWDTQYF
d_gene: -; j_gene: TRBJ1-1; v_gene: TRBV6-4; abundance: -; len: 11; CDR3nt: TGTGCCAGCAGAAGGGGGACTGAAGCTTTCTTT; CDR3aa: CASRRGTEAFF
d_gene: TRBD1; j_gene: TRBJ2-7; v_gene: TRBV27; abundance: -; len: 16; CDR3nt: TGTGCCAGCAGTTCAATCGGGACAGGGGGAACCTACGAGCAGTACTTC; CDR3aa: CASSSIGTGGTYEQYF
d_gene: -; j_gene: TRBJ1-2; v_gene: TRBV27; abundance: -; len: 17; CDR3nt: TGTGCCAGCAGTTCGTGGGCCAGGGAAATTGATTACTATGGCTACACCTTC; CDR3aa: CASSSWAREIDYYGYTF
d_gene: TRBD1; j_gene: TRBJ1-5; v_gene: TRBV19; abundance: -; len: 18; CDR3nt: TGTGCCAGTAGTACCATCAAACAGGGGGCGGGGAATGGTCAGCCCCAGCATTTT; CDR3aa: CASSTIKQGAGNGQPQHF
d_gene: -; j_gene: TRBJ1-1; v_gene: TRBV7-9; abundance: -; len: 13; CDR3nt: TGTGCCAGCAGACCGGGGGGGAACACTGAAGCTTTCTTT; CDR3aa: CASRPGGNTEAFF
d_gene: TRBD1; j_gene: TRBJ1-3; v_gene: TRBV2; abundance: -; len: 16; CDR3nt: TGTGCCAGCACTACAGGGGGCAGGAGCTCTGGAAACACCATATATTTT; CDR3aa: CASTTGGRSSGNTIYF
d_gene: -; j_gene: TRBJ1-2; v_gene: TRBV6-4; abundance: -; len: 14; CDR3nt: TGTGCCAGCAGTGAAGGTACAGCTAACTATGGCTACACCTTC; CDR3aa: CASSEGTANYGYTF
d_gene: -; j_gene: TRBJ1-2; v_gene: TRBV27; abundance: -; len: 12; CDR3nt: TGTGCCAGCAAGAAGGGACTCTATGGCTACACCTTC; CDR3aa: CASKKGLYGYTF
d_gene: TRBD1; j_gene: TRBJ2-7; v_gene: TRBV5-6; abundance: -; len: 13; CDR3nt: TGTGCCAGCAGCTTCGGGACAGTATACGAGCAGTACTTC; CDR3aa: CASSFGTVYEQYF
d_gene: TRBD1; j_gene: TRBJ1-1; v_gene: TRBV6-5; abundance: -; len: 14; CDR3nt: TGTGCCAGCAGTTATCGGACAGGGGGCACTGAAGCTTTCTTT; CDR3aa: CASSYRTGGTEAFF
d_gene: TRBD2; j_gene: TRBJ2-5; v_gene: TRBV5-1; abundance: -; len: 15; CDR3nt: TGCGCCAGCTTCCCGGGACTAGCGGGCCAAGAGACCCAGTACTTC; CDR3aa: CASFPGLAGQETQYF
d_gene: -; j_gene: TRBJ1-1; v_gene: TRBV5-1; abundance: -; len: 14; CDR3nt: TGCGCCAGCAGCTTGGTCACAGACAGCACTGAAGCTTTCTTT; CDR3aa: CASSLVTDSTEAFF
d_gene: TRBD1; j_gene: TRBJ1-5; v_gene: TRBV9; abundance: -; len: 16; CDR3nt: TGTGCCAGCAGCGCTGGACAGGGCGGAGCTAATCAGCCCCAGCATTTT; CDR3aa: CASSAGQGGANQPQHF
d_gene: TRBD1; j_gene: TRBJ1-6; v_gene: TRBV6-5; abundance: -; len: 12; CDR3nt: TGTGCCAGCAGTACAGGGGTTTCACCCCTCCACTTT; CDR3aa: CASSTGVSPLHF